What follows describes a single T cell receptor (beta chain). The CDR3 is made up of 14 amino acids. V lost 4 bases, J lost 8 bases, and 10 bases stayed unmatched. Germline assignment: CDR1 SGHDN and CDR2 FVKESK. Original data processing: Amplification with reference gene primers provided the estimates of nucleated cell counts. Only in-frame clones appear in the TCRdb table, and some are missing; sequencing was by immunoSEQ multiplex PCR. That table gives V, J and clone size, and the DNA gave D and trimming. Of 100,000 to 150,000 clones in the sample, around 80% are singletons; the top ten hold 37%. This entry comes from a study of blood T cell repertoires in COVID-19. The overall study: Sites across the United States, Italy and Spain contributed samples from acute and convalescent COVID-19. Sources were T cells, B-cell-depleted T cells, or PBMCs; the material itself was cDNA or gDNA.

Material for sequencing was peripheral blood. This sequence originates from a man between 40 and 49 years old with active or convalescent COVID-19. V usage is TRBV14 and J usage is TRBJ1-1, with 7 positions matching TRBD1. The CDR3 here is CASSLPTGSSEAFF. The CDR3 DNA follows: TGTGCCAGCAGCCTCCCGACAGGGAGCTCCGAAGCTTTCTTT.